The rows below give T cell receptor beta chains drawn from one sample of a study of shared clonotypes between healthy human individuals. Clones were read by immunoSEQ multiplex PCR, and TCRdb kept only the in-frame ones, dropping some. In the table there are 750,000 to 1,000,000 clones, approximately 92% of which are singletons. The sample comprised naive CD8+ T cells sorted from blood. The receptors were sampled from a man aged 25 to 45 in good health. The CDR3 runs from the conserved cysteine through the conserved F or W. The D gene is left open where the match is weak. Only some rows state a clone size, as once, few, many or a class for expanded clones.

cdr3_nt: TGTGCCAGCAGCTTCGGACGGGGGGATCAGCCCCAGCATTTT
cdr3_aa: CASSFGRGDQPQHF
clone_size: NA
j_call: TRBJ1-5
d_call: NA
v_call: TRBV5-6

cdr3_nt: TGTGCCAGCAGCGCGGGAGAGCGACAGGGGTGGAAGAACACTGAAGCTTTCTTT
cdr3_aa: CASSAGERQGWKNTEAFF
clone_size: NA
j_call: TRBJ1-1
d_call: TRBD1
v_call: TRBV9

cdr3_nt: TGTGCCAGCATCGACTACCCGGGGACCGGGGAGCTGTTTTTT
cdr3_aa: CASIDYPGTGELFF
clone_size: NA
j_call: TRBJ2-2
d_call: NA
v_call: TRBV6-5

cdr3_nt: TGTGCCAGCAGTTCGGCGTGGACTAATGAAAAACTGTTTTTT
cdr3_aa: CASSSAWTNEKLFF
clone_size: NA
j_call: TRBJ1-4
d_call: NA
v_call: TRBV27

cdr3_nt: TGTGCCAGCAGTCCAAATACGGAGACAGATACGCAGTATTTT
cdr3_aa: CASSPNTETDTQYF
clone_size: NA
j_call: TRBJ2-3
d_call: NA
v_call: TRBV6-5

cdr3_nt: TGCGCCAGCAGTTTGGGGGGGGGCAATCAGCCCCAGCATTTT
cdr3_aa: CASSLGGGNQPQHF
clone_size: NA
j_call: TRBJ1-5
d_call: NA
v_call: TRBV5-1

cdr3_nt: TGCGCCAGCAGCCCCCTCTGGGGGGAAGGTCAGCCCCAGCATTTT
cdr3_aa: CASSPLWGEGQPQHF
clone_size: NA
j_call: TRBJ1-5
d_call: NA
v_call: TRBV4-3

cdr3_nt: TGTGCCAGCAGTTCTGGGTTTTACGAGCAGTACTTC
cdr3_aa: CASSSGFYEQYF
clone_size: NA
j_call: TRBJ2-7
d_call: NA
v_call: TRBV6-7

cdr3_nt: TGCGCCAGCAGCTACCGGGGTGTAGCGGGAAATGGCAATGAGCAGTTCTTC
cdr3_aa: CASSYRGVAGNGNEQFF
clone_size: NA
j_call: TRBJ2-1
d_call: TRBD2
v_call: TRBV5-1

cdr3_nt: TGTGCCACCAGCTACGACCGGTCTGTAAGCGAGCAGTACTTC
cdr3_aa: CATSYDRSVSEQYF
clone_size: NA
j_call: TRBJ2-7
d_call: NA
v_call: TRBV15

cdr3_nt: TGTGCCAGCAGCCAAGAAACCGCGGGACTAGTCGGGCAGTACTTC
cdr3_aa: CASSQETAGLVGQYF
clone_size: once
j_call: TRBJ2-7
d_call: TRBD2
v_call: TRBV14

cdr3_nt: TGTGCCAGCAAGGGCAGGGTCGATGAGCAGTTCTTC
cdr3_aa: CASKGRVDEQFF
clone_size: NA
j_call: TRBJ2-1
d_call: NA
v_call: TRBV2

cdr3_nt: TGTGCCAGCAGCCAAGGCCATGGACTAGCGGGAAAGACCGGGGAGCTGTTTTTT
cdr3_aa: CASSQGHGLAGKTGELFF
clone_size: NA
j_call: TRBJ2-2
d_call: TRBD2
v_call: TRBV14

cdr3_nt: TGTGCCAGCAGCCACCCTCAGGACAGGGGCGGCGAGCAGTACTTC
cdr3_aa: CASSHPQDRGGEQYF
clone_size: NA
j_call: TRBJ2-7
d_call: TRBD1
v_call: TRBV7-9

cdr3_nt: TGTGCCAGCAGCGAAACCGGGACTAGCGGGGCTAACACCGGGGAGCTGTTTTTT
cdr3_aa: CASSETGTSGANTGELFF
clone_size: NA
j_call: TRBJ2-2
d_call: TRBD2
v_call: TRBV9

cdr3_nt: TGTGCCAGCAGTTACTATGCAGGAGGCTACGAGCAGTACTTC
cdr3_aa: CASSYYAGGYEQYF
clone_size: NA
j_call: TRBJ2-7
d_call: NA
v_call: TRBV6-5

cdr3_nt: TGTGCCAGCAGCTTAGGTGGTCGGGGGAACAATCAGCCCCAGCATTTT
cdr3_aa: CASSLGGRGNNQPQHF
clone_size: NA
j_call: TRBJ1-5
d_call: NA
v_call: TRBV7-9

cdr3_nt: TGTGCCAGCCCCCTAGGAAGGGGCACAGATACGCAGTATTTT
cdr3_aa: CASPLGRGTDTQYF
clone_size: NA
j_call: TRBJ2-3
d_call: NA
v_call: TRBV27

cdr3_nt: TGTGCCAGCAGCTTTAGACTAGCTTCCACAGATACGCAGTATTTT
cdr3_aa: CASSFRLASTDTQYF
clone_size: NA
j_call: TRBJ2-3
d_call: TRBD2
v_call: TRBV5-6

cdr3_nt: TGTGCCAGCAGCTTGGCCGAGAAAATTGAGCAGTTCTTC
cdr3_aa: CASSLAEKIEQFF
clone_size: NA
j_call: TRBJ2-1
d_call: NA
v_call: TRBV5-6

cdr3_nt: TGTGCCAGCAGCCGGGACACACCATTCTCTGGGGCCAACGTCCTGACTTTC
cdr3_aa: CASSRDTPFSGANVLTF
clone_size: NA
j_call: TRBJ2-6
d_call: NA
v_call: TRBV14

cdr3_nt: TGTGCCAGCAGCAACCACAGACAGACAACGCAGTATTTT
cdr3_aa: CASSNHRQTTQYF
clone_size: NA
j_call: TRBJ2-3
d_call: NA
v_call: TRBV21-1

cdr3_nt: TGTGCCAGCAGTGAAAATTGGGTTAACACTGAAGCTTTCTTT
cdr3_aa: CASSENWVNTEAFF
clone_size: once
j_call: TRBJ1-1
d_call: NA
v_call: TRBV6-1

cdr3_nt: TGCGCCAGCAGCTTGGATTTTAACGGACTTCCGTCCTCTAGGAATGAGCAGTTCTTC
cdr3_aa: CASSLDFNGLPSSRNEQFF
clone_size: NA
j_call: TRBJ2-1
d_call: NA
v_call: TRBV5-1

cdr3_nt: TGTGCCAGCAGTTTAGGACAGGTAGATCAGCCCCAGCATTTT
cdr3_aa: CASSLGQVDQPQHF
clone_size: NA
j_call: TRBJ1-5
d_call: TRBD1
v_call: TRBV28

cdr3_nt: TGTGCCAGCACGCTGGGGCAGACCCAGTACTTC
cdr3_aa: CASTLGQTQYF
clone_size: NA
j_call: TRBJ2-5
d_call: NA
v_call: TRBV5-4

cdr3_nt: TGTGCCAGCTCACGCGCGGAAGTTCGTATCTACAATGAGCAGTTCTTC
cdr3_aa: CASSRAEVRIYNEQFF
clone_size: NA
j_call: TRBJ2-1
d_call: NA
v_call: TRBV18

cdr3_nt: TGTGCCAGCAACCCAAGGGGGGGCGGGGAGACCCAGTACTTC
cdr3_aa: CASNPRGGGETQYF
clone_size: NA
j_call: TRBJ2-5
d_call: NA
v_call: TRBV11-2

cdr3_nt: TGTGCCAGCAGTCGGGAAAAGGTTCTCAATGAGCAGTTCTTC
cdr3_aa: CASSREKVLNEQFF
clone_size: once
j_call: TRBJ2-1
d_call: NA
v_call: TRBV27

cdr3_nt: TGTGCCAGCGCGCCTCGGGGCCGGAGCAATCAGCCCCAGCATTTT
cdr3_aa: CASAPRGRSNQPQHF
clone_size: few
j_call: TRBJ1-5
d_call: NA
v_call: TRBV27

cdr3_nt: TGCAGCGTTGCGGTACTAGCGGGATCAAATGAGCAGTTCTTC
cdr3_aa: CSVAVLAGSNEQFF
clone_size: once
j_call: TRBJ2-1
d_call: TRBD2
v_call: TRBV29-1

cdr3_nt: TGTGCCAGCTCACTCACGCTAGCGGGATCCAATATAGATGAGCAGTTCTTC
cdr3_aa: CASSLTLAGSNIDEQFF
clone_size: NA
j_call: TRBJ2-1
d_call: TRBD2
v_call: TRBV18

cdr3_nt: TGCGCCAGCAGTTTGGGACTAGCGGGAGTATACGAGCAGTACTTC
cdr3_aa: CASSLGLAGVYEQYF
clone_size: NA
j_call: TRBJ2-7
d_call: TRBD2
v_call: TRBV4-1

cdr3_nt: TGTGCCAGCAGTTTATGGGGACAGGGGGGGGACGAGCAGTACTTC
cdr3_aa: CASSLWGQGGDEQYF
clone_size: NA
j_call: TRBJ2-7
d_call: TRBD1
v_call: TRBV28

cdr3_nt: TGTGCCAGCGGGGGGGCCGAAGAGACCCAGTACTTC
cdr3_aa: CASGGAEETQYF
clone_size: NA
j_call: TRBJ2-5
d_call: NA
v_call: TRBV5-4

cdr3_nt: TGTGCCAGCAGCCACCGGGACAGCGAACGCTACGAGCAGTACTTC
cdr3_aa: CASSHRDSERYEQYF
clone_size: NA
j_call: TRBJ2-7
d_call: TRBD1
v_call: TRBV6-5

cdr3_nt: TGTGCCAGCAGCTTAGTTTTTGGGGGACCCCGGGGTCAGCCCCAGCATTTT
cdr3_aa: CASSLVFGGPRGQPQHF
clone_size: NA
j_call: TRBJ1-5
d_call: NA
v_call: TRBV11-2

cdr3_nt: TGTGCCAGTAGTAAGCTAGCGGGCAGAGACTACGAGCAGTACTTC
cdr3_aa: CASSKLAGRDYEQYF
clone_size: NA
j_call: TRBJ2-7
d_call: TRBD2
v_call: TRBV19

cdr3_nt: TGTGCCAGCAGCAACGAGAACAGGGACACTGAAGCTTTCTTT
cdr3_aa: CASSNENRDTEAFF
clone_size: NA
j_call: TRBJ1-1
d_call: NA
v_call: TRBV21-1

cdr3_nt: TGTGCCAGCAGTTCTGATACTAGCGGGAGAGCCTACGAGCAGTACTTC
cdr3_aa: CASSSDTSGRAYEQYF
clone_size: many
j_call: TRBJ2-7
d_call: TRBD2
v_call: TRBV27

cdr3_nt: TGTGCCAGCAGCTTTGGGGCAGGGGGCTTTGCAGATACGCAGTATTTT
cdr3_aa: CASSFGAGGFADTQYF
clone_size: NA
j_call: TRBJ2-3
d_call: TRBD1
v_call: TRBV11-1

cdr3_nt: TGTGCCAGCAGTTACGCGGGAGGACCCACCGGGGAGCTGTTTTTT
cdr3_aa: CASSYAGGPTGELFF
clone_size: once
j_call: TRBJ2-2
d_call: TRBD2
v_call: TRBV6-5